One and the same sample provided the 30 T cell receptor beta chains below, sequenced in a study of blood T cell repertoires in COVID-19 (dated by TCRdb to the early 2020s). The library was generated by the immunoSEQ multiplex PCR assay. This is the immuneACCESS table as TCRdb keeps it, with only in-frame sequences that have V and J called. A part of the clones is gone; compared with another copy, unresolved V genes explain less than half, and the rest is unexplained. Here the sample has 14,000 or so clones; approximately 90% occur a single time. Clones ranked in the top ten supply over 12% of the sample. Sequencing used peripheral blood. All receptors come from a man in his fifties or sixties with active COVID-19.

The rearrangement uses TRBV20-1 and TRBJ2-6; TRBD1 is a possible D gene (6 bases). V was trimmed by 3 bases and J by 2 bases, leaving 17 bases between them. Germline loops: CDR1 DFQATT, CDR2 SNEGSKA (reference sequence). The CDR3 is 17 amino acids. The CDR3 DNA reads TGCAGTGCTAGTGGGCAGGGGCACCCCACTGGGGCCAACGTCCTGACTTTC. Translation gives CSASGQGHPTGANVLTF.

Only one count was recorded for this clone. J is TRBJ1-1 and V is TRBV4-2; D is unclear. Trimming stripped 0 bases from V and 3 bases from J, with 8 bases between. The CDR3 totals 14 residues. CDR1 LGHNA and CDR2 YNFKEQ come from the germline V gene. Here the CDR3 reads CASSQEIEYTEAFF. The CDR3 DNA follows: TGTGCCAGCAGCCAAGAAATCGAGTACACTGAAGCTTTCTTT.

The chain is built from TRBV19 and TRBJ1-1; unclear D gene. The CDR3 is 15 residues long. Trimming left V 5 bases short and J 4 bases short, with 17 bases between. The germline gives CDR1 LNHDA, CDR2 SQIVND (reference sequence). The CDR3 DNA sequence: TGTGCCAGTAGTCCCAGTGGCAGCGAACCCACTGAAGCTTTCTTT. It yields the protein CASSPSGSEPTEAFF. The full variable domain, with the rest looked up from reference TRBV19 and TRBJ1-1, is DGGITQSPKYLFRKEGQNVTLSCEQNLNHDAMYWYRQDPGQGLRLIYYSQIVNDFQKGDIAEGYSVSREKKESFPLTVTSAQKNPTAFYLCASSPSGSEPTEAFFGQGTRLTVV.

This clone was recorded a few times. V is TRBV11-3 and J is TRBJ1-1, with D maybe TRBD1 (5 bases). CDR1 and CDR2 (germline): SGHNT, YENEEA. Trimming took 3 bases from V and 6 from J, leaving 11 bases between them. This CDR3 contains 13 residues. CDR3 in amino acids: CASSLAGKAEAFF. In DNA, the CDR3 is TGTGCCAGCAGCTTGGCAGGGAAGGCTGAAGCTTTCTTT.

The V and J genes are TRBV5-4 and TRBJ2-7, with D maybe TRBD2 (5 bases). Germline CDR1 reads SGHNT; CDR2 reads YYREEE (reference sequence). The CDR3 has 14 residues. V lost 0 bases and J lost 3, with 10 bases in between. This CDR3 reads CASSLAGVGYEQYF. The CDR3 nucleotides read TGTGCCAGCAGCTTGGCCGGGGTCGGCTACGAGCAGTACTTC.

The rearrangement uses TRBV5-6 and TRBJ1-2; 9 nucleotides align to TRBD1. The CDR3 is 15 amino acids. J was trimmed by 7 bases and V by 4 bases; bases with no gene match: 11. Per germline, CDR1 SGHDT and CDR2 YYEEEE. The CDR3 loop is CASSGRDRDGSGYTF. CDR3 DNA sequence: TGTGCCAGCAGCGGGAGGGACAGGGACGGCTCTGGCTACACCTTC.

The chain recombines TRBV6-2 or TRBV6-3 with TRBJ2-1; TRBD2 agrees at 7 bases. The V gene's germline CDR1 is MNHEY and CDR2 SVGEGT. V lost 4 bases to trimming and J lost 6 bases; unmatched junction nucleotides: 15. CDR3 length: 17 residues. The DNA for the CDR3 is TGTGCCAGCAGTTTAGCGGGTTGGGGGAATGGTGGCAATGAGCAGTTCTTC. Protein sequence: CASSLAGWGNGGNEQFF.

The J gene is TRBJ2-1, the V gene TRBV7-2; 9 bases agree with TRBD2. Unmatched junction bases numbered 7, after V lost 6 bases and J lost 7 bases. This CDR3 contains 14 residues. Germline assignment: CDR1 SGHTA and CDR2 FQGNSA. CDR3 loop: CASRVAGVGNEQFF. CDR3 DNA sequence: TGTGCCAGCAGGGTAGCGGGAGTAGGGAATGAGCAGTTCTTC.

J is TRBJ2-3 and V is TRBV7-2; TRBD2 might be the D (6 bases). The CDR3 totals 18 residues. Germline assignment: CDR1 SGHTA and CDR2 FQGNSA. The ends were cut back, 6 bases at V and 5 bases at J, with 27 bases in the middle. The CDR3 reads CASRRGRGGGIREDTQYF. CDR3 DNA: TGTGCCAGCAGGAGGGGAAGAGGTGGGGGGATAAGGGAAGATACGCAGTATTTT.

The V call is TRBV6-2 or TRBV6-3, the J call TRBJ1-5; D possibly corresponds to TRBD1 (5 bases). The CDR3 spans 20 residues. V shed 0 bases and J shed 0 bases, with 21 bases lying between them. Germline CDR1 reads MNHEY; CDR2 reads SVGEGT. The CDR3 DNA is TGTGCCAGCAGTTACTCGATTAAGGTCGGGGGTCAACCTAGCAATCAGCCCCAGCATTTT. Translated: CASSYSIKVGGQPSNQPQHF.

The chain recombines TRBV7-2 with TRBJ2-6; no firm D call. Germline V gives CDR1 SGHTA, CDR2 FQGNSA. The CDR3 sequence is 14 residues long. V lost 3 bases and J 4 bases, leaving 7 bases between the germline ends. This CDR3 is CASSFTSGANVLTF. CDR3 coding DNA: TGTGCCAGCAGCTTTACTTCCGGGGCCAACGTCCTGACTTTC.

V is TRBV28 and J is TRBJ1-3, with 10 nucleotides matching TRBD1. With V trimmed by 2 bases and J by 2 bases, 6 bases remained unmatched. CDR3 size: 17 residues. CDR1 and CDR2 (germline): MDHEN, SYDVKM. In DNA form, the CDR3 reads TGTGCCAGCAGTTTACCCAGACAGGGGGCAACTGGAAACACCATATATTTT. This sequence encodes CASSLPRQGATGNTIYF.

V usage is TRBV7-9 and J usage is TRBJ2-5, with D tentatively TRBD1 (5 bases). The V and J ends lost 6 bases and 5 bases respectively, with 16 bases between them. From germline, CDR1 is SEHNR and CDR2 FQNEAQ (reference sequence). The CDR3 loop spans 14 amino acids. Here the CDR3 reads CASRYWGPGETQYF. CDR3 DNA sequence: TGTGCCAGCAGATATTGGGGTCCAGGGGAGACCCAGTACTTC.

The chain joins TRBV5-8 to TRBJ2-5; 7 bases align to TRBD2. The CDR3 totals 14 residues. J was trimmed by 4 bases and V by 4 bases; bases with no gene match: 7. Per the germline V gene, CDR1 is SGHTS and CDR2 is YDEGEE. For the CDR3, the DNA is TGTGCCAGCAGCAACCCCGGGAGGACAGAGACCCAGTACTTC. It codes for CASSNPGRTETQYF.

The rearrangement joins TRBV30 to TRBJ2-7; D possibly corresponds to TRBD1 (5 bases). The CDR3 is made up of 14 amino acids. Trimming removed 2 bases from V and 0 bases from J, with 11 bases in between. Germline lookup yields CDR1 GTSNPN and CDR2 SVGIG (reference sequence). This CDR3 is CAWSWGTSSYEQYF. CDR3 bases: TGTGCCTGGAGTTGGGGCACAAGCTCCTACGAGCAGTACTTC.

CDR3: CASSSPAGPQHF. The CDR3 DNA is TGTGCCAGCAGCTCTCCCGCGGGGCCCCAGCATTTT. The chain carries TRBV7-2 and TRBJ1-5, with D unresolved. Germline lookup yields CDR1 SGHTA and CDR2 FQGNSA. The V end lost 4 bases, the J end lost 9 bases, and 10 bases lay between the germline ends. This CDR3 region has 12 residues.

Here the CDR3 reads CASSFLLGTGGSGANVLTF. In nucleotides, the CDR3 is TGTGCCAGCAGCTTTCTGCTGGGGACAGGGGGCTCTGGGGCCAACGTCCTGACTTTC. The gene calls are TRBV5-5 and TRBJ2-6; the match to TRBD1 covers 11 bases. V lost 2 bases, J lost 0 bases, and 7 bases stayed unmatched. Germline V gives CDR1 SGHKS, CDR2 YYEKEE (reference sequence). This CDR3 region has 19 residues.

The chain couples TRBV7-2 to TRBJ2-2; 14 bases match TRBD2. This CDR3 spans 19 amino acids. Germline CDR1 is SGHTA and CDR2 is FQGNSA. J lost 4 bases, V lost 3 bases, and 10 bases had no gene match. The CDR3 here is CASSFLGLAGGRATGELFF. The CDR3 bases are TGTGCCAGCAGCTTCCTCGGACTAGCGGGAGGTCGGGCCACCGGGGAGCTGTTTTTT.

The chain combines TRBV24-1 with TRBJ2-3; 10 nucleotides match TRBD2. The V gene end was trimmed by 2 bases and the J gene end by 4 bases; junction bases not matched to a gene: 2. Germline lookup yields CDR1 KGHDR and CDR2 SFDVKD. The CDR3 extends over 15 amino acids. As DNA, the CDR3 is TGTGCCACCAGTGATTATACTAGCGGGGCAGATACGCAGTATTTT. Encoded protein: CATSDYTSGADTQYF.

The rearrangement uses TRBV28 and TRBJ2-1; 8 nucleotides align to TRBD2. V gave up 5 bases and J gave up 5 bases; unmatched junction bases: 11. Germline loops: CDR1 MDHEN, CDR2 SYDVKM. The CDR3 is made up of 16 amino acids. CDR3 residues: CASSRGGTRGHNEQFF. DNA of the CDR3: TGTGCCAGCAGTCGAGGCGGGACTAGGGGACACAATGAGCAGTTCTTC.

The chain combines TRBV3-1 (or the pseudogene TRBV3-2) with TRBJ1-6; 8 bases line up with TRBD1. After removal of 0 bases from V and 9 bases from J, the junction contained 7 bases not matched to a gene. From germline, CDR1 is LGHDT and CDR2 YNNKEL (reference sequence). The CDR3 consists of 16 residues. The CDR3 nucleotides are TGTGCCAGCAGCCAAGATGGGGGCCAGGGGGCTTCACCCCTCCACTTT. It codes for CASSQDGGQGASPLHF.

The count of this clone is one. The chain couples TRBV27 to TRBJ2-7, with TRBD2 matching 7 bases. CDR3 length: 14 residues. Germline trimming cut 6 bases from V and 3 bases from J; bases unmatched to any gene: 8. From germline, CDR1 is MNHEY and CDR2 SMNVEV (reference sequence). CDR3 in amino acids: CASRASGLFYEQYF. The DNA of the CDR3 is TGTGCCAGCAGGGCTAGCGGACTATTCTACGAGCAGTACTTC.

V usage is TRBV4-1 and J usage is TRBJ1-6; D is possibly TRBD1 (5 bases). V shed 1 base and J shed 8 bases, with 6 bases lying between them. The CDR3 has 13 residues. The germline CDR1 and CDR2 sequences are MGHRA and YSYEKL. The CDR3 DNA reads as TGCGCCAGCAGCCAAGGGACATATTCACCCCTCCACTTT. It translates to CASSQGTYSPLHF.

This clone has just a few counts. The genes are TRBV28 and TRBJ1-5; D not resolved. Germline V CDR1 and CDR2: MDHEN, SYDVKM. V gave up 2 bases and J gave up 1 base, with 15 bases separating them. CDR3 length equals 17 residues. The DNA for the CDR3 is TGTGCCAGCAGTTTACGCTCATCAGGTACAAGCAATCAGCCCCAGCATTTT. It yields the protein CASSLRSSGTSNQPQHF.

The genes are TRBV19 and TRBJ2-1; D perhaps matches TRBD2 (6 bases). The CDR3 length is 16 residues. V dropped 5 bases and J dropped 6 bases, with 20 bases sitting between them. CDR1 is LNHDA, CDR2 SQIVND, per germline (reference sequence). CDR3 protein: CASSSPRERVGNEQFF. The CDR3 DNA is TGTGCCAGTAGTTCTCCGCGGGAAAGGGTGGGCAATGAGCAGTTCTTC.

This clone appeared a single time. CDR3 region: CASSYQGQGSDGYTF. The CDR3 nucleotides read TGTGCCAGCAGTTACCAGGGACAGGGTTCAGATGGCTACACCTTC. The chain joins TRBV6-2 or TRBV6-3 to TRBJ1-2; 9 bases line up with TRBD1. CDR3 length: 15 amino acids. The ends lost 2 bases at V and 6 bases at J; junction bases unmatched: 7. Germline V lookup: CDR1 MNHEY, CDR2 SVGEGT.

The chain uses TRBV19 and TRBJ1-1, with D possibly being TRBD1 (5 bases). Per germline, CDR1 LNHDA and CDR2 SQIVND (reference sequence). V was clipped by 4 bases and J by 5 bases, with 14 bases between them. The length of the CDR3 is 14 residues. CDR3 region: CASSRQGRGTEAFF. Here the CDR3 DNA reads TGTGCCAGTAGTAGGCAGGGAAGGGGAACTGAAGCTTTCTTT.

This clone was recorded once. The CDR3 here is CASSQERRDYEQYF. As DNA, the CDR3 is TGCGCCAGCAGCCAAGAGCGCAGGGATTACGAGCAGTACTTC. The gene calls are TRBV4-3 and TRBJ2-7; possibly TRBD1 for D (5 bases). Germline V lookup: CDR1 LGHNA, CDR2 YSLEER. This CDR3 contains 14 residues. Deletions cut 0 bases from V and 4 bases from J, with 10 bases between.

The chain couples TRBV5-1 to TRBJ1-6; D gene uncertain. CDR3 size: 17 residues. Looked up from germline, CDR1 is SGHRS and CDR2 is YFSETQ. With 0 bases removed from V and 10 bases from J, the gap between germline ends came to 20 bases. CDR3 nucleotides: TGCGCCAGCAGCTTGGAATCGGCGGGGTCTTTCCGATCACCCCTCCACTTT. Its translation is CASSLESAGSFRSPLHF.

In nucleotides, the CDR3 is TGTGCCAGCAGTGAAGCGCTTCGACAGAGCTATGGCTACACCTTC. It specifies CASSEALRQSYGYTF. The chain carries TRBV2 and TRBJ1-2; TRBD1 might be the D (5 bases). V was shortened by 0 bases and J by 4 bases, with 12 bases between the two germline ends. CDR3 size: 15 residues. Germline V gives CDR1 SNHLY, CDR2 FYNNEI.